Listed below are T cell receptor beta chains from one sample, sequenced in a study of T cells in Graves' hyperthyroidism and ophthalmopathy. One entry per CDR3 protein results from TCRdb running MiXCR on the multiplex PCR reads. The sample contains about 700,000 distinct CDR3 sequences, about 14% of which appear only once. The sample comprised blood. These receptor sequences come from a young woman with Graves' hyperthyroidism. Each CDR3 is given with its conserved first and last residue. A D gene is named only where the DNA matches it firmly. Some rows mark clone size as missing; the rest say once, few, many or name a class of expanded clone.

clone size	V gene	D gene	J gene	CDR3 DNA	CDR3 protein
-	TRBV20-1	-	TRBJ2-2	TGCAGTGCTATTAAGGGGGGGATGTGGGATGCGAACACCGGGGAGCTGTTTTTT	CSAIKGGMWDANTGELFF
-	TRBV7-2	-	TRBJ1-1	TGTGCCAGCAGCCCCGGCAAGGCTGAAGCTTTCTTT	CASSPGKAEAFF
many	TRBV20-1	-	TRBJ2-7	TGCAGTGCTAGGGTTTCGTACTCCTACGAGCAGTACTTC	CSARVSYSYEQYF
many	TRBV28	-	TRBJ1-2	TGTGCCAGCAGTTCCATTCTGAGATCTAGGGGCTACACCTTC	CASSSILRSRGYTF
-	TRBV7-3	-	TRBJ2-3	TGTGCCAGCAGCTTCGAAGGCTCGGGCCGGGGTACGCAGTATTTT	CASSFEGSGRGTQYF
few	TRBV20-1	TRBD1	TRBJ2-2	TGCAGTGCTCAGGGGGCCGGGGAGCTGTTTTTT	CSAQGAGELFF
many	TRBV7-3	-	TRBJ2-5	TGTGCCAGCAGCTCATTAGGGGGGCGGCAAGAGACCCAGTACTTC	CASSSLGGRQETQYF
many	TRBV7-9	-	TRBJ2-3	TGTGCCAGCCGGCAGCAGCCCGTGGGGGGAGATACGCAGTATTTT	CASRQQPVGGDTQYF
-	TRBV2	-	TRBJ2-5	TGTGCCAGCGGTCTAGGACGGCAAAAGACCCAGTACTTC	CASGLGRQKTQYF
many	TRBV9	-	TRBJ2-7	TGTGCCAGCAGCGTACAGCCTTCGGGCGAGCAGTACTTC	CASSVQPSGEQYF
-	TRBV28	TRBD2	TRBJ2-1	TGTGCCAGCAATCATCCGACAATCCCGCCGACTAGCCAGTCCTACAATGAGCAGTTCTTC	CASNHPTIPPTSQSYNEQFF
many	TRBV20-1	TRBD2	TRBJ2-2	TGCAGTGTCCGCCCCAGCGGGAGAAACACCGGGGAGCTGTTTTTT	CSVRPSGRNTGELFF
-	TRBV6-1	-	TRBJ1-2	TGTGCCAGTGGACAGCCCCCAAATAACTATGGCTACACCTTC	CASGQPPNNYGYTF
-	TRBV20-1	-	TRBJ1-2	TGCAGTGCTAGAACCCCGCCGGACAACTATGGCTACACCTTC	CSARTPPDNYGYTF
many	TRBV12-3/TRBV12-4	TRBD2	TRBJ2-1	TGTGCCAGCAGGGTAGCGGGAGGCTACAATGAGCAGTTCTTC	CASRVAGGYNEQFF
many	TRBV7-2	TRBD2	TRBJ2-7	TGTGCCAGCAGCTTCGGGACTAGCGCAAGCTACGAGCAGTACTTC	CASSFGTSASYEQYF
-	TRBV15	TRBD1	TRBJ1-4	TGTGCCACCAGGACAGGGGGCGCAGAAAAACTGTTTTTT	CATRTGGAEKLFF
many	TRBV27	-	TRBJ1-3	TGTGCCAGCAGGCGAGGCTGTCAGATTAACCAGGCTTGGTCTGGAAACACCATATATTTT	CASRRGCQINQAWSGNTIYF
-	TRBV27	TRBD1	TRBJ2-7	TGTGCCAGCAGATCGACAGGGGCTTCCGAGCAGTACTTC	CASRSTGASEQYF